This T cell receptor (beta chain) was found in a study of shared clonotypes between healthy human individuals (dated by TCRdb to 2020 to 2021). Describing the broader study: The cohort included three men and a couple of women between 18 and 49 years of age. For each donor, CD4 naive and CD4 memory were each given three plates, CD8 naive was given two plates, and CD8 memory was given one plate. The study deeply sequenced blood TCR repertoires of about 5 healthy adults to estimate repertoire size and the extent of clonotype sharing between individuals. To increase sequencing depth and limit assay-specific biases, TCR repertoire library preparation and sequencing were carried out by different laboratories using diverse techniques. Leukapheresis yielded between about 0.94 and 10 billion PBMCs per donor.

CDR1 is given as SGHDN and CDR2 as FVKESK, both from the germline V gene. The CDR3 contains 15 residues, cysteine and phenylalanine counted. The kept DNA is CDR3 alone, 45 bases in frame from the first base. From V the trimming removes 4 bases and from J it removes 4 bases, while the gene matches leave 8 bases of the junction unaccounted for. Worth noting for this clone: What this receptor recognizes is not known. There are no base qualities to consult, and no much larger clone falls within one base.

Using the deep immunoSEQ assay, multiplex PCR amplified TCR CDR3 regions from genomic DNA. Genomic DNA extracted from each cell subset was distributed evenly over all wells of several immunoSEQ 96-well plates, and each plate served as one replicate. For sorted subsets, approximately 190 ng of genomic DNA, equivalent to some 30,000 T cell genomes, went into each replicate PCR. The purified libraries were quantified using a Qubit 3.0 fluorometer, sized with a Bioanalyzer 2100, and then quantified again using the KAPA Library Quantification kit. A separate single-read 150-cycle Illumina NextSeq 550 flow cell was used to sequence each immunoSEQ 96-well plate. On the authors' methods: Because the immunoSEQ output held only junctional sequences and lacked quality scores, the filtering could not match the filtering applied to full-length reads. Sequences were annotated with PyIR, a Python wrapper for IgBLAST v1.9, and V/J genes and CDR3 were assigned using IMGT germline references. Any read was removed if the V/J assignment was weak (E-value above 1e-6), the CDR3 was missing, or the read contained stop codons, out-of-frame junctions, or ambiguous translated residues. V3J clonotypes were defined as sequences sharing the same inferred V gene, J gene, and CDR3 amino acid sequence. Percentage overlap between repertoires was calculated by dividing the number of shared unique clonotypes by the size of the smaller repertoire. Three approaches were used to assess repertoire richness: RTK rarefaction, the Chao1 estimator, and Recon v2.1 estimates of unobserved clonotypes. OLGA was used to compute generation probabilities for all TCRbeta clonotypes that the gDNA method yielded from a handful of donors. Imported from immuneACCESS, the table was reduced by TCRdb to in-frame sequences with V and J called. These copies leave out some clones; in studies compared against another copy, an unresolved V gene accounts for under half, and the cause of the remainder is not known. That table is the source of V, J and clone size, and D and trimming were worked out from the DNA. The sample table records 2.3 million or so clones; 85% to 95% of these occur just once. The ten top clones hold 0.39% of the sample.

Overall results and qualifications from the work: Naive subsets generally had larger estimated clonotype richness than memory subsets. Pairwise subsampling indicated that sequencing depth was expected to affect the degree of clonotype sharing among donors. Sampling was restricted to blood, and TCR repertoires in tissues likely differ from the TCR repertoires found in blood. Because the study included a small number of donors, the genetic and exposure-history diversity represented was limited. Rarefaction of sorted-subset datasets indicated incomplete sequencing despite the large sequencing depth. Compared with non-shared clonotypes, the clonotypes found in all four sorted-subset donors had higher generation probabilities. Across a handful of donors, around 5% of naive CD4, approximately 4% of naive CD8, 2.3% of memory CD4, and approximately 0.4% of memory CD8 clonotypes were shared.

The donors were healthy, HIV-negative adults with no recently reported acute infections or vaccinations. Every donor was a Caucasian adult living in Nashville, Tennessee, USA. Magnetic negative selection was used to enrich CD4+ T cells, after which naive cells were positively selected on CD45RA and the negative fraction became the memory subset. Blood was collected by leukapheresis, and PBMCs were isolated by Ficoll-Histopaque density gradient centrifugation and then cryopreserved in liquid nitrogen vapor phase. Analytical flow cytometry was used to check the purity and quantity of every magnetically sorted T cell population. Each sorted fraction had its genomic DNA isolated and then quantified by UV absorbance on a Nanodrop 2000c.

Material for sequencing was naive CD4+ T cells from PBMCs. This specimen's cell subset or site label, per the study, means: CD45RA+ positively selected. Recombination joined TRBV14 with TRBJ1-2; TRBD1 agrees with 8 junctional bases. The clonotype comes from a man aged 18 to 29 in good health. Some clones in this sample may be carry-over from other donors' samples. At the DNA level, the sequence is TGTGCCAGCAGCCGGTCGAGGACAGGGTCCTATGGCTACACCTTC. It translates as CASSRSRTGSYGYTF.